This T cell receptor beta chain was observed in a study of cytomegalovirus exposure and HLA in healthy donors. Study context: Both the approximately 120 validation repertoires and the 600 to 700 first-cohort repertoires used the same platform, as reported by a later analysis. General study points: A few chains tied to CMV proved CMV antigen-specific in vitro. Later, an analysis found that TCR clusters from the first cohort tended to co-occur in the approximately 130 validation repertoires.

Worth noting for this clone: The antigen is undetermined.

Clones were read by immunoSEQ multiplex PCR, and TCRdb kept only the in-frame ones, dropping some. The sample includes over 110,000 clones, around 86% of them seen just once. The V gene's germline CDR1 is SGHTA and CDR2 FQGNSA. The CDR3 has 15 residues. With 1 base clipped from V and 12 bases from J, the junction kept 11 bases outside the gene matches. This clonotype originated in a man between 18 and 29 years old in good health and CMV-seropositive. Sequencing was performed on PBMCs. The rearrangement links TRBV7-2 to TRBJ1-2; 10 nucleotides match TRBD1. The chain's CDR3 is CASSLDPTLTGGNTF. For the CDR3, the DNA is TGTGCCAGCAGCTTAGATCCCACACTGACAGGGGGCAACACCTTC. The full variable domain, rest sourced from reference TRBV7-2 and TRBJ1-2, is GAGVSQSPSNKVTEKGKDVELRCDPISGHTALYWYRQSLGQGLEFLIYFQGNSAPDKSGLPSDRFSAERTGGSVSTLTIQRTQQEDSAVYLCASSLDPTLTGGNTFGSGTRLTVV.